This paragraph reports one T cell receptor (beta chain). The antigen is not known. V dropped 5 bases and J dropped 1; count of bases not matched to a gene: 6. From germline, CDR1 is LGHNT and CDR2 FRNRAP. This CDR3 region has 15 residues. This sample stems from a study of cytomegalovirus exposure and HLA in healthy donors. Study overall: Unique TCR beta sequences numbering 95 million to 130 million came from 190 million or so T cells in an earlier analysis. Findings and caveats of the study: Per a prior analysis, the majority of TCR beta V segments were productive roughly 90% or roughly 30% of the time. Presence/absence analyses supposed approximately even sequencing depth among donors. Investigators reported 164 TCR beta chains as tied to cytomegalovirus.

Both 60 Vbeta primers and 13 Jbeta primers went into the PCR. Generated by immunoSEQ multiplex PCR, the TCRdb table keeps only in-frame clones and is missing some. The profile shows about 130,000 clones, 79% of them singletons. This chain joins TRBV12-5 and TRBJ2-7; 9 bases are shared with TRBD1. Input material: PBMCs. The sequence derives from a male donor in good health and CMV-seronegative. Here the CDR3 reads CASGRGQGPSYEQYF. The CDR3 DNA reads TGTGCTAGTGGTCGCGGACAGGGGCCATCCTACGAGCAGTACTTC.